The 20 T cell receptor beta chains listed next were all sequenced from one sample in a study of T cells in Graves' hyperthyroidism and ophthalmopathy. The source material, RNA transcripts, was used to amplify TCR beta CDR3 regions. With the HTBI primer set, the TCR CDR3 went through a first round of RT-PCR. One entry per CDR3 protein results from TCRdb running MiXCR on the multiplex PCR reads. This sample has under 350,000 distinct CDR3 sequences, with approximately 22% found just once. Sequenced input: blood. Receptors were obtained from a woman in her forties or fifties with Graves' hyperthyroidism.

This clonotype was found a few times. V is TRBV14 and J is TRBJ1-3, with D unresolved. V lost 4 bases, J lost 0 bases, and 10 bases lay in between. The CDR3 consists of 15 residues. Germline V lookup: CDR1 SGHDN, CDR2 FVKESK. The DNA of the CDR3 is TGTGCCAGCAGCCTCTTGACGGGCTCTGGAAACACCATATATTTT. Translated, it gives CASSLLTGSGNTIYF. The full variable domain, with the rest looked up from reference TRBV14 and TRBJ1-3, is EAGVTQFPSHSVIEKGQTVTLRCDPISGHDNLYWYRRVMGKEIKFLLHFVKESKQDESGMPNNRFLAERTGGTYSTLKVQPAELEDSGVYFCASSLLTGSGNTIYFGEGSWLTVV.

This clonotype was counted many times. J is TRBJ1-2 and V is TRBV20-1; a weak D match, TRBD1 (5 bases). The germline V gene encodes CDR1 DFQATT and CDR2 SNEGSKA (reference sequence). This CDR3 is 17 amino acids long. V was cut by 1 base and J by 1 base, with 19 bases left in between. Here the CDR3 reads CSARGAKGDGLNYGYTF. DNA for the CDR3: TGCAGTGCTAGAGGTGCCAAAGGGGATGGTCTTAACTATGGCTACACCTTC.

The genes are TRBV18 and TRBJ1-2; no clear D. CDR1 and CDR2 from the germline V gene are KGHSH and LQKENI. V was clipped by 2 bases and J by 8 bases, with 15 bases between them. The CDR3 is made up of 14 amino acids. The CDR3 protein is CASSPSEGIGGYTF. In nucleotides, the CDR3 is TGTGCCAGCTCACCATCAGAGGGAATAGGAGGCTACACCTTC.

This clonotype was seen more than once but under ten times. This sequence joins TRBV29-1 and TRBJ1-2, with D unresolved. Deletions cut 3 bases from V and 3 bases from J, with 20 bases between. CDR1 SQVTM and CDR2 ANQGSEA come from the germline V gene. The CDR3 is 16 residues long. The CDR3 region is CSVDSRRGGRDYGYTF. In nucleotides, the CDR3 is TGCAGCGTTGACTCGAGACGGGGAGGGCGTGACTATGGCTACACCTTC.

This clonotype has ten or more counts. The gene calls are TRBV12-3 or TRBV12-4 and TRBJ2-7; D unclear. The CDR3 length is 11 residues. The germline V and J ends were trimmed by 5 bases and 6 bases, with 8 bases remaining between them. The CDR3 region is CASSLGSEQYF. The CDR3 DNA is TGTGCCAGCAGTCTTGGGTCCGAGCAGTACTTC.

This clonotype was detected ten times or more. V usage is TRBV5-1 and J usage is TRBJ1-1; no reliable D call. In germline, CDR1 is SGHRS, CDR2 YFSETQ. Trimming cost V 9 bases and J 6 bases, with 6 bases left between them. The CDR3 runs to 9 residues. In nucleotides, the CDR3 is TGCGCCAACGCCGCTGAAGCTTTCTTT. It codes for CANAAEAFF.

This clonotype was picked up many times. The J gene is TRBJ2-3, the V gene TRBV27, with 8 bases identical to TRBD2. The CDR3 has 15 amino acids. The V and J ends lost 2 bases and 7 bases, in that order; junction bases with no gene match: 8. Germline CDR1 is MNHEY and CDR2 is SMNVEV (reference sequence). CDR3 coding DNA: TGTGCCAGCAGTTTAGAATTGGGCGGGAGGAATACGCAGTATTTT. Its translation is CASSLELGGRNTQYF.

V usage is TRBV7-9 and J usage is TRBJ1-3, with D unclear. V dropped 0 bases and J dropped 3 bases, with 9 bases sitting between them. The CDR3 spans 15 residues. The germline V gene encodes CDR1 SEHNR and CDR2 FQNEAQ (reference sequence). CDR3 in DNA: TGTGCCAGCAGCTTAGCGAGCCCGGGTGGAAACACCATATATTTT. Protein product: CASSLASPGGNTIYF.

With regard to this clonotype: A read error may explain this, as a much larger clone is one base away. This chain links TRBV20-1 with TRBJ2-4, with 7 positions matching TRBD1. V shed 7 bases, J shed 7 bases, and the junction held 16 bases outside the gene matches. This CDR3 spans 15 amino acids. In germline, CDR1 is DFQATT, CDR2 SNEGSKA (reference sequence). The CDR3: CSVSDRQGLGNIQYF. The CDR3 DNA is TGCAGTGTTTCGGACAGGCAAGGCCTAGGGAACATTCAGTACTTC.

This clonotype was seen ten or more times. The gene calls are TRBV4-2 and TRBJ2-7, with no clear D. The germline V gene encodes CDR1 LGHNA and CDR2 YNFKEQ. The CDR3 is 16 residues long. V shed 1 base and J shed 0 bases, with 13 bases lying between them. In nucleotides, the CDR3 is TGTGCCAGCAGCCAAGGTAGGCAGACGAGCTCCTACGAGCAGTACTTC. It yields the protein CASSQGRQTSSYEQYF.

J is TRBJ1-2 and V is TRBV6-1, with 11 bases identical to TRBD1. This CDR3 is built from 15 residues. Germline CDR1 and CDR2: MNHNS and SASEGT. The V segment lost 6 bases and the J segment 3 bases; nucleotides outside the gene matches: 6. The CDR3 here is CASRGADRGHYGYTF. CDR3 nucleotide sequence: TGTGCCAGCAGAGGGGCGGACAGGGGGCACTATGGCTACACCTTC.

CDR3 sequence reads: CSARLQGEKLFF. As DNA, the CDR3 is TGCAGTGCTAGATTACAAGGGGAAAAACTGTTTTTT. The chain combines TRBV20-1 with TRBJ1-4; D is unclear. V was cut by 2 bases and J by 8 bases, with 9 bases left in between. CDR3 size: 12 residues. Germline assignment: CDR1 DFQATT and CDR2 SNEGSKA (reference sequence).

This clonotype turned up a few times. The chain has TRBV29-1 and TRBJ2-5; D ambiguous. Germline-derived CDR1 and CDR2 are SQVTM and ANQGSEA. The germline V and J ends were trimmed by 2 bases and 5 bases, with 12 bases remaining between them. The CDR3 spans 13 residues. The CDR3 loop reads CSVELVVWETQYF. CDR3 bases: TGCAGCGTTGAATTAGTGGTTTGGGAGACCCAGTACTTC.

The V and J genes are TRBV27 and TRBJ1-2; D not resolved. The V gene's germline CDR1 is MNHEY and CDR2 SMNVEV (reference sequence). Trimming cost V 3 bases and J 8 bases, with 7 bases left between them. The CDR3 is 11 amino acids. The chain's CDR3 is CASSFIGGYTF. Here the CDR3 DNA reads TGTGCCAGCAGTTTTATCGGCGGCTACACCTTC.

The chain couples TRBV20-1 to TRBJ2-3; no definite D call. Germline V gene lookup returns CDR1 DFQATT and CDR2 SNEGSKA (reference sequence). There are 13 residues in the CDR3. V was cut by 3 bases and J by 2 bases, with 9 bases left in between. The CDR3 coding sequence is TGCAGTGCTAGGGGCGGCTACACAGATACGCAGTATTTT. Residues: CSARGGYTDTQYF.

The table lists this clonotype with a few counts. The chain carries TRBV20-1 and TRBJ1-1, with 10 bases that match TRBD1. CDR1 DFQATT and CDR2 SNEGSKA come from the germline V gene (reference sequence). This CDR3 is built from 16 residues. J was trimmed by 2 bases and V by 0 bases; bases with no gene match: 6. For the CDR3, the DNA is TGCAGTGCTAGAGATATGGACAGGGGGATTAACACTGAAGCTTTCTTT. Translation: CSARDMDRGINTEAFF.

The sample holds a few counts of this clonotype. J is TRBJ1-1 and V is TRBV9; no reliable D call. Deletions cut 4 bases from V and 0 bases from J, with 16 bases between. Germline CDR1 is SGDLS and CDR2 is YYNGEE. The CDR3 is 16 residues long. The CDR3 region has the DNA TGTGCCAGCAGCCCCGCCGGATGGGTTCTGAACACTGAAGCTTTCTTT. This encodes CASSPAGWVLNTEAFF.

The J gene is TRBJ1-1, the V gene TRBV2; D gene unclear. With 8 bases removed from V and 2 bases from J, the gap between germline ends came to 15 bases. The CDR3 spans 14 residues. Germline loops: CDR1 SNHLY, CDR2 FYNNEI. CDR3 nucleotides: TGTGCCAGCCGTGCAACCTGGACTAACACTGAAGCTTTCTTT. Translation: CASRATWTNTEAFF.

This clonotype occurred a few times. The CDR3 protein is CASSVPGTGREQYF. CDR3 coding DNA: TGTGCCAGCAGCGTCCCCGGGACAGGTCGCGAGCAGTACTTC. The rearrangement joins TRBV5-4 to TRBJ2-7; TRBD1 aligns across 8 bases. Germline CDR1 and CDR2: SGHNT and YYREEE (reference sequence). Trimming took 4 bases from V and 6 from J; bases not matched to a gene: 9. This CDR3 comprises 14 residues.

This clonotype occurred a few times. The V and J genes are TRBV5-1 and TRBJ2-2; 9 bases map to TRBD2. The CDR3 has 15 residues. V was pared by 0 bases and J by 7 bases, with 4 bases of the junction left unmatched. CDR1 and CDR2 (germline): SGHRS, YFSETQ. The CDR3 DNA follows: TGCGCCAGCAGCTTGGCCGGGACTAGCTACGGGGAGCTGTTTTTT. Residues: CASSLAGTSYGELFF. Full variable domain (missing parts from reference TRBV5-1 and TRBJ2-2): KAGVTQTPRYLIKTRGQQVTLSCSPISGHRSVSWYQQTPGQGLQFLFEYFSETQRNKGNFPGRFSGRQFSNSRSEMNVSTLELGDSALYLCASSLAGTSYGELFFGEGSRLTVL.